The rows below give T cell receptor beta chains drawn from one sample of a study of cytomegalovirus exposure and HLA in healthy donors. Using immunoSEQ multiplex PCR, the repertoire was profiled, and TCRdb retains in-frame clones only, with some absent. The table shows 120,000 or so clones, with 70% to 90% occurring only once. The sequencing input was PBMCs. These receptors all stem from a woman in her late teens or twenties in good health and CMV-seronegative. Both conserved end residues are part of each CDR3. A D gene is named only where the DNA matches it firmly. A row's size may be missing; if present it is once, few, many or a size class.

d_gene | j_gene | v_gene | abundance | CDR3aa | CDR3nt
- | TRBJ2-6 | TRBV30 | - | CAWSVVRETASGANVLTF | TGTGCCTGGAGTGTCGTTCGGGAAACAGCCTCTGGGGCCAACGTCCTGACTTTC
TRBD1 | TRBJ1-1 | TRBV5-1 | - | CASSLGQGAFMNTEAFF | TGCGCCAGCAGCTTGGGACAGGGGGCCTTTATGAACACTGAAGCTTTCTTT
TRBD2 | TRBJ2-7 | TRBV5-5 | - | CASSLGGGPSYEQYF | TGTGCCAGCAGCTTGGGCGGGGGGCCCTCCTACGAGCAGTACTTC
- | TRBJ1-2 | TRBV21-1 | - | CASSKGGLGYTF | TGTGCCAGCAGCAAAGGGGGCCTGGGCTACACCTTC
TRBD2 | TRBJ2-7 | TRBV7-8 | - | CASSLTSVYEQYF | TGTGCCAGCAGCTTAACTAGCGTTTACGAGCAGTACTTC
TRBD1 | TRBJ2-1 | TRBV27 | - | CASGLLGTGLAEQFF | TGTGCCAGTGGGCTCCTTGGGACAGGGTTGGCTGAGCAGTTCTTC
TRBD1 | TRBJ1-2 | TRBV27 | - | CASSSAPGTGEGYGYTF | TGTGCCAGCAGTTCCGCCCCCGGGACAGGGGAGGGCTATGGCTACACCTTC
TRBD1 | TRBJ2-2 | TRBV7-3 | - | CASSSTGVGELFF | TGTGCCAGCAGCTCCACAGGGGTCGGGGAGCTGTTTTTT
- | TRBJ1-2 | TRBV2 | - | CASSRGSVGSGYTF | TGTGCCAGCAGCCGGGGGTCGGTCGGTAGTGGCTACACCTTC
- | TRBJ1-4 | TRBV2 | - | CASSESSSRAAKLFF | TGTGCCAGCAGTGAATCATCGTCGCGGGCGGCAAAACTGTTTTTT
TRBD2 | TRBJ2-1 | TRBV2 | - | CASSVGPGGNEQFF | TGTGCCAGCAGTGTAGGCCCGGGGGGCAATGAGCAGTTCTTC
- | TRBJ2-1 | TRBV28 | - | CASNGWERSREQFF | TGTGCCAGCAATGGGTGGGAGAGATCTCGGGAGCAGTTCTTC
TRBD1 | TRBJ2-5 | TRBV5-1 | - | CASSLVGQGMETQYF | TGCGCCAGCAGCTTGGTTGGACAGGGTATGGAGACCCAGTACTTC
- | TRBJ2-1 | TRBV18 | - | CASSPLPTYPNEQFF | TGTGCCAGCTCACCACTCCCCACATATCCCAATGAGCAGTTCTTC
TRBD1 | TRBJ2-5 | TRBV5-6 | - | CASSLLSNFPTGREETQYF | TGTGCCAGCAGCCTGTTATCCAACTTCCCGACAGGGCGGGAAGAGACCCAGTACTTC
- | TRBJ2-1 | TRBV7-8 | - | CASSLGRTMSNEQFF | TGTGCCAGCAGCTTAGGTAGGACTATGTCGAATGAGCAGTTCTTC
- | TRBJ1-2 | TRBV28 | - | CASSRYTNYGYTF | TGTGCCAGCAGCCGGTATACTAACTATGGCTACACCTTC
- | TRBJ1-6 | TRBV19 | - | CASSDRQRLNSPLHF | TGTGCCAGTAGTGACCGACAGAGACTTAATTCACCCCTCCACTTT
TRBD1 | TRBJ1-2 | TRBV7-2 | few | CASSLVSGQGATF | TGTGCCAGCAGCTTAGTATCTGGACAGGGGGCCACCTTC
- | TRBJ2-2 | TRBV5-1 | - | CANSSGNLTGELFF | TGCGCCAACAGTTCGGGGAATTTAACCGGGGAGCTGTTTTTT
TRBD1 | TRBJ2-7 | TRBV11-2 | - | CASSRGQGRFEQYF | TGTGCCAGCAGCCGAGGACAGGGTCGGTTCGAGCAGTACTTC
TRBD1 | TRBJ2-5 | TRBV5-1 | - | CASSLGDRVQETQYF | TGCGCCAGCAGCTTAGGGGACAGGGTGCAAGAGACCCAGTACTTC
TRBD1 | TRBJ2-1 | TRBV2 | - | CASRLQGIEQFF | TGTGCCAGCAGGCTACAGGGGATTGAGCAGTTCTTC
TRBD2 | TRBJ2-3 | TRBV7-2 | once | CASSFGLAGGSTDTQYF | TGTGCCAGCAGCTTTGGACTAGCGGGGGGAAGCACAGATACGCAGTATTTT
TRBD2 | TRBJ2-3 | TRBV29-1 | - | CSADKREGTDTQYF | TGCAGCGCAGATAAGCGGGAGGGCACAGATACGCAGTATTTT
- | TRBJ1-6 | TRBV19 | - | CASSMGQANSPLHF | TGTGCCAGTAGTATGGGCCAGGCCAATTCACCCCTCCACTTT
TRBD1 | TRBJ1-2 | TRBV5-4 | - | CASSSRGQGKSYGYTF | TGTGCCAGCAGCTCACGGGGACAGGGCAAGAGCTATGGCTACACCTTC
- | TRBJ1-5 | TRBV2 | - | CASSVRGSNQPQHF | TGTGCCAGCAGTGTACGGGGAAGCAATCAGCCCCAGCATTTT
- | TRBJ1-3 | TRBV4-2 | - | CASSQGGGILSGNTIYF | TGTGCCAGCAGCCAAGGGGGAGGGATACTCTCTGGAAACACCATATATTTT
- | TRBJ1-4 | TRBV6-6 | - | CASSRQTPATNEKLFF | TGTGCCAGCTCCAGACAGACCCCTGCAACTAATGAAAAACTGTTTTTT
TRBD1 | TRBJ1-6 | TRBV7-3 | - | CASSSGQGNSPLHF | TGTGCCAGCAGCTCGGGACAGGGCAATTCACCCCTCCACTTT